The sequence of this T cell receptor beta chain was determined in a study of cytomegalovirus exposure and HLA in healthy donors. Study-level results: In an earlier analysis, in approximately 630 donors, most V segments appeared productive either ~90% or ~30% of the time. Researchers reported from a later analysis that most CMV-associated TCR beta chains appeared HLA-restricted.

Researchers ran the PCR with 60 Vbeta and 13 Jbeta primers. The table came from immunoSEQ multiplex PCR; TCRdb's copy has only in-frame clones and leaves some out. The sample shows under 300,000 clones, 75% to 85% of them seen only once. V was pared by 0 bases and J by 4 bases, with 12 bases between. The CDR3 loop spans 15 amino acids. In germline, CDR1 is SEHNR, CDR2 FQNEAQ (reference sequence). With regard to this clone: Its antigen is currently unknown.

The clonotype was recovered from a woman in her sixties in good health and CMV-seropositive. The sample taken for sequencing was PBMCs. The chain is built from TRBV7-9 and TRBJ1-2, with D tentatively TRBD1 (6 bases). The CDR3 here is CASSLARRGSYGYTF. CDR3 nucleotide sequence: TGTGCCAGCAGCTTAGCTCGCAGGGGAAGCTATGGCTACACCTTC.